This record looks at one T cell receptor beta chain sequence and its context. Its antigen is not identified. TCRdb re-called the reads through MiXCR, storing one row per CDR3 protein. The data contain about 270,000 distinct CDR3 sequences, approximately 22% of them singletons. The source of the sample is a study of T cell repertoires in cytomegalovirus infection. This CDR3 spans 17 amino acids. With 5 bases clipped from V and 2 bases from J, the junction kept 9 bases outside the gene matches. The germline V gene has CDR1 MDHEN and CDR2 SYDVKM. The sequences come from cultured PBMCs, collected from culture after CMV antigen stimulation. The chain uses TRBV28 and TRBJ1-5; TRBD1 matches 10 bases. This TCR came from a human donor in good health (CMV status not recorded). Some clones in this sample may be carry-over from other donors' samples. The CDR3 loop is CASSSFTGQGGNQPQHF. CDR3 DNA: TGTGCCAGCAGTAGTTTTACCGGACAGGGGGGCAATCAGCCCCAGCATTTT. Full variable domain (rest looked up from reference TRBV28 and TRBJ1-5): DVKVTQSSRYLVKRTGEKVFLECVQDMDHENMFWYRQDPGLGLRLIYFSYDVKMKEKGDIPEGYSVSREKKERFSLILESASTNQTSMYLCASSSFTGQGGNQPQHFGDGTRLSIL.